The 13 T cell receptor beta chains given below trace back to one sample, sequenced in a study of post-analysis software for immune sequencing data. Their antigen targets remain unknown. Study findings and constraints: Elevated frequency relative to controls characterized roughly 5 TRBV segments in patients, TRBV5-6, TRBV5-1 and TRBV20-1 among them.

Unique molecular identifiers were present in the TCR beta cDNA libraries. TCRdb re-called the PCR reads through MiXCR, storing one row per CDR3 protein. The table has more than 450,000 distinct CDR3 sequences, around 40% seen once. Material: blood. Receptors originate from a girl aged 5 to 17 with multiple sclerosis.

This clonotype was counted only a few times. The chain carries TRBV9 and TRBJ1-2, with 7 bases matching TRBD1. This CDR3 has 16 amino acids. Trimming cost V 1 base and J 4 bases; bases outside gene matches: 10. Germline CDR1 SGDLS, CDR2 YYNGEE. This CDR3 reads CASSVTLTGNLYGYTF. The CDR3 DNA reads TGTGCCAGCAGCGTAACACTGACAGGGAACCTCTATGGCTACACCTTC.

The rearrangement uses TRBV5-5 and TRBJ2-7, with TRBD1 as a possible D gene (6 bases). The last part of the DNA fits TRBJ2-5 better; the J call may be wrong. Per germline, CDR1 SGHKS and CDR2 YYEKEE (reference sequence). The CDR3 length is 14 residues. CDR3 DNA: TGTGCCAGCAGCTACCGGACAGCTAAAGAGACCCAGTACTTC. This sequence encodes CASSYRTAKETQYF.

This clonotype was seen more than once but under ten times. The rearrangement links TRBV6-5 to TRBJ1-1; no clear D gene. Germline V gene lookup returns CDR1 MNHEY and CDR2 SVGAGI. V dropped 1 base and J dropped 1 base, with 10 bases sitting between them. The CDR3 is 15 residues long. CDR3 coding DNA: TGTGCCAGCAGTTACTACCTCGGGGAGAACACTGAAGCTTTCTTT. Translating gives CASSYYLGENTEAFF.

J is TRBJ2-1 and V is TRBV5-1; 9 bases align to TRBD2. Per the germline V gene, CDR1 is SGHRS and CDR2 is YFSETQ. The J segment lost 2 bases and the V segment lost 4 bases, leaving 7 bases of the junction unmatched. CDR3 length: 16 amino acids. CDR3 sequence reads: CASSQGLAPTYNEQFF. Here the CDR3 DNA reads TGCGCCAGCAGCCAGGGACTAGCCCCCACCTACAATGAGCAGTTCTTC. Full variable domain (remainder filled in from reference TRBV5-1 and TRBJ2-1): KAGVTQTPRYLIKTRGQQVTLSCSPISGHRSVSWYQQTPGQGLQFLFEYFSETQRNKGNFPGRFSGRQFSNSRSEMNVSTLELGDSALYLCASSQGLAPTYNEQFFGPGTRLTVL.

The V call is TRBV6-5, the J call TRBJ2-7; D may match TRBD1 or TRBD2 (5 bases each). The CDR3 covers 16 residues. The germline V gene encodes CDR1 MNHEY and CDR2 SVGAGI. The V end lost 6 bases, the J end lost 2 bases, and 20 bases lay between the germline ends. CDR3 sequence reads: CASSHSGTGSTYEQYF. CDR3 coding DNA: TGTGCCAGCAGCCATAGTGGGACCGGGTCCACCTACGAGCAGTACTTC.

The chain employs TRBV30 and TRBJ1-2; 8 bases fit TRBD1. This CDR3 spans 14 amino acids. V was pared by 0 bases and J by 2 bases, with 2 bases of the junction left unmatched. Per germline, CDR1 GTSNPN and CDR2 SVGIG (reference sequence). CDR3 region: CAWSVSGGNYGYTF. In DNA form, the CDR3 reads TGTGCCTGGAGTGTGTCAGGGGGCAACTATGGCTACACCTTC.

The gene calls are TRBV24-1 and TRBJ1-5; D is unresolved. Trimming shortened V by 8 bases and J by 5 bases, and 0 bases separated the two germline ends. Germline CDR1 KGHDR, CDR2 SFDVKD. CDR3 length: 9 residues. This CDR3 is CATNQPQHF. The CDR3 bases are TGTGCCACCAATCAGCCCCAGCATTTT.

The sample holds a few counts of this clonotype. The chain couples TRBV30 to TRBJ2-3; perhaps TRBD2 as D (6 bases). The ends were cut back, 3 bases at V and 4 bases at J, with 11 bases in the middle. Germline V gene sequence: CDR1 GTSNPN, CDR2 SVGIG (reference sequence). The CDR3 loop spans 13 amino acids. CDR3: CAWSAGSPDTQYF. CDR3 DNA sequence: TGTGCCTGGAGCGCCGGGAGCCCAGATACGCAGTATTTT. Combining the CDR3 with reference TRBV30 and TRBJ2-3 gives the whole variable domain SQTIHQWPATLVQPVGSPLSLECTVEGTSNPNLYWYRQAAGRGLQLLFYSVGIGQISSEVPQNLSASRPQDRQFILSSKKLLLSDSGFYLCAWSAGSPDTQYFGPGTRLTVL.

This clonotype appeared a few times. The CDR3 sequence: CASSSKGEWETQYF. The CDR3 DNA sequence: TGTGCCAGCAGTTCCAAGGGAGAATGGGAGACCCAGTACTTC. This sequence joins TRBV6-6 and TRBJ2-5, with TRBD2 as a possible D gene (5 bases). V gave up 4 bases and J gave up 5 bases, with 14 bases separating them. The CDR3 extends over 14 amino acids. CDR1 MNHNY and CDR2 SVGAGI come from the germline V gene (reference sequence).

The rearrangement joins TRBV12-3 or TRBV12-4 to TRBJ2-6; 9 bases align to TRBD1. V shed 7 bases and J 4 bases; nucleotides not matched to a gene: 8. The CDR3 sequence is 16 residues long. CDR3 loop: CASTSQGAGGANVLTF. CDR3 nucleotide sequence: TGTGCCAGCACCTCACAGGGGGCGGGGGGGGCCAACGTCCTGACTTTC.

The rearrangement uses TRBV12-3 or TRBV12-4 and TRBJ1-1, with 7 bases aligning to TRBD1. Trimming removed 6 bases from V and 4 bases from J; junction bases left unmatched: 14. The CDR3 totals 16 residues. CDR3 DNA: TGTGCCAGCAGCCCGACCAGAGACAGGGTAATCACTGAAGCTTTCTTT. This encodes CASSPTRDRVITEAFF.

This clonotype was counted a few times. The J gene is TRBJ2-4, the V gene TRBV20-1; the D gene is possibly TRBD1 (6 bases). CDR1 and CDR2 (germline): DFQATT, SNEGSKA (reference sequence). The V gene lost 2 bases and the J gene lost 7 bases, with 6 bases spanning the gap. This CDR3 is 11 amino acids long. CDR3: CSARQGNIQYF. Written as DNA, the CDR3 is TGCAGTGCTAGACAGGGGAACATTCAGTACTTC.

The genes are TRBV12-3 or TRBV12-4 and TRBJ2-3; D is uncertain. This CDR3 region has 13 residues. Trimming left V 6 bases short and J 5 bases short, with 12 bases between. In DNA form, the CDR3 reads TGTGCCAGCAGCCCGTCCGGAGAAGATACGCAGTATTTT. It encodes CASSPSGEDTQYF.